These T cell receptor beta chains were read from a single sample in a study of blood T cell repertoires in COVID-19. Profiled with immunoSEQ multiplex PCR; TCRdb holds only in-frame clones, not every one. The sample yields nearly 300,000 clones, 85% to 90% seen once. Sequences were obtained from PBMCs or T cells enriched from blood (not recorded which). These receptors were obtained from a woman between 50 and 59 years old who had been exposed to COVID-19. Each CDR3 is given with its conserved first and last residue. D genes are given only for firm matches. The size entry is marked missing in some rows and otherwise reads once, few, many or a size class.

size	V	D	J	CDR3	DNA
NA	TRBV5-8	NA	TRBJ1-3	CASSSYGNTIYF	TGTGCCAGCAGCAGCTATGGAAACACCATATATTTT
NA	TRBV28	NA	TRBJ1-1	CASRVRVPTEAFF	TGTGCCAGCAGGGTCAGGGTTCCGACTGAAGCTTTCTTT
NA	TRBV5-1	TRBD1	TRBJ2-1	CASRRQGSNNEQFF	TGCGCCAGCCGACGACAGGGGTCCAACAATGAGCAGTTCTTC
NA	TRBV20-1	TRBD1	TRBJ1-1	CSVPTGSEAFF	TGCAGTGTTCCGACAGGGTCTGAAGCTTTCTTT
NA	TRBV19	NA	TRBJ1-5	CASSIGTGPGNQPQHF	TGTGCCAGTAGTATAGGTACAGGACCTGGGAATCAGCCCCAGCATTTT
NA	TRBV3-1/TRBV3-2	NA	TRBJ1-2	CASSQDGAGLGYGYTF	TGTGCCAGCAGCCAAGATGGGGCAGGGCTCGGCTATGGCTACACCTTC
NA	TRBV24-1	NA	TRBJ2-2	CATSERQGRNTGELFF	TGTGCCACCAGTGAGAGGCAGGGTAGGAACACCGGGGAGCTGTTTTTT
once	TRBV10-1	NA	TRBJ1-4	CASSESSQVDIPREKLFF	TGCGCCAGCAGTGAGTCTTCACAGGTGGATATACCCCGGGAAAAACTGTTTTTT
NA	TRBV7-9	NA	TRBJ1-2	CASSLSSGGLYGYTF	TGTGCCAGCAGCTTAAGCAGCGGGGGACTTTATGGCTACACCTTC
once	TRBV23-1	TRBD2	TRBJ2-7	CASSQGLAGGSTYEQYF	TGCGCCAGCAGTCAAGGACTAGCGGGGGGATCTACCTACGAGCAGTACTTC
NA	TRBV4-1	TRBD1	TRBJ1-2	CASSQVTGTAANYGYTF	TGCGCCAGCAGCCAAGTTACAGGGACAGCAGCTAACTATGGCTACACCTTC
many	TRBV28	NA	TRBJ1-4	CASRRNGDEKLFF	TGTGCCAGCAGGCGGAACGGAGACGAAAAACTGTTTTTT
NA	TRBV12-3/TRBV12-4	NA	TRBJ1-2	CASRAGSRGYTF	TGTGCCAGCAGGGCAGGCAGTAGAGGCTACACCTTC
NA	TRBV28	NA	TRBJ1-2	CASTTGRGRDYGYTF	TGTGCCAGCACCACCGGGAGGGGGAGAGACTATGGCTACACCTTC
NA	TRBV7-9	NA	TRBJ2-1	CASIGGSYNEQFF	TGTGCCAGCATCGGTGGCTCCTACAATGAGCAGTTCTTC
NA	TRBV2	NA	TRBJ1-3	CASSALPGLAGNTIYF	TGTGCCAGCAGTGCCCTCCCAGGGTTAGCTGGAAACACCATATATTTT
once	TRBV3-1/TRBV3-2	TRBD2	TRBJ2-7	CASSQDPAGGIYEQYF	TGTGCCAGCAGCCAAGATCCGGCGGGGGGGATCTACGAGCAGTACTTC
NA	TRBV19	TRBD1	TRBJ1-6	CATGGTANSPLHF	TGTGCCACCGGAGGGACAGCTAATTCACCCCTCCACTTT
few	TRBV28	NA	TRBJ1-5	CASSSTGQNQPQHF	TGTGCCAGCAGTTCGACTGGACAGAATCAGCCCCAGCATTTT
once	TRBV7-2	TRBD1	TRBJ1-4	CASSLNYRGRDEKLFF	TGTGCCAGCAGCTTAAACTACAGGGGAAGGGATGAAAAACTGTTTTTT
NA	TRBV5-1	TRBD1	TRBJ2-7	CASSGTENSEQYF	TGCGCCAGCAGTGGGACAGAAAACTCCGAGCAGTACTTC
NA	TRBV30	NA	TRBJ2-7	CAWSVLGGNEQYF	TGTGCCTGGAGTGTACTCGGCGGAAACGAGCAGTACTTC
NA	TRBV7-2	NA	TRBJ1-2	CASRGDTAYGYTF	TGTGCCAGCAGGGGGGACACCGCCTATGGCTACACCTTC
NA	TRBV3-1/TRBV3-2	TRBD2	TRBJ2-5	CASSQGSAGVQETQYF	TGTGCCAGCAGCCAAGGATCGGCGGGAGTTCAAGAGACCCAGTACTTC
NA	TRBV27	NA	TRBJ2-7	CASSSNSYEQYF	TGTGCCAGCAGTTCCAACTCCTACGAGCAGTACTTC
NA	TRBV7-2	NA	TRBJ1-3	CASSLINVRRTGNTIYF	TGTGCCAGCAGCTTGATTAACGTCAGGAGGACTGGAAACACCATATATTTT
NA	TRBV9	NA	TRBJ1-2	CASSVGEGVSYGYTF	TGTGCCAGCAGCGTCGGGGAGGGGGTGAGCTATGGCTACACCTTC
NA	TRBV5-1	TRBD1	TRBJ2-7	CASSTSIPGTVNSYEQYF	TGCGCCAGCAGCACATCCATACCCGGGACAGTTAACTCCTACGAGCAGTACTTC
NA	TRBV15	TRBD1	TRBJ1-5	CATKQGMSNQPQHF	TGTGCCACCAAACAGGGGATGAGCAATCAGCCCCAGCATTTT
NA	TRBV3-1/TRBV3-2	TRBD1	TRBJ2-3	CASSPRTGGTDTQYF	TGTGCCAGCAGCCCTCGGACAGGGGGCACAGATACGCAGTATTTT
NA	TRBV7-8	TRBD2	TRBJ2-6	CASSLARLAGTALRANVLTF	TGTGCCAGCAGCTTAGCCCGACTAGCGGGGACGGCTCTTCGGGCCAACGTCCTGACTTTC
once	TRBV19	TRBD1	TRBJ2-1	CASSMMGQGNNEQFF	TGTGCCAGTAGTATGATGGGACAGGGAAACAATGAGCAGTTCTTC
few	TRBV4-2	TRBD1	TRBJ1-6	CASSQWTGDSPLHF	TGTGCCAGCAGCCAATGGACAGGGGACTCACCCCTCCACTTT
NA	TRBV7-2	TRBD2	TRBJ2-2	CASSSLAGVTGELFF	TGTGCCAGCAGCTCACTAGCGGGGGTTACCGGGGAGCTGTTTTTT
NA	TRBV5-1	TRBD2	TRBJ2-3	CASSPQGLAGDLRTDTQYF	TGCGCCAGCAGCCCTCAGGGACTAGCGGGGGATTTGAGGACAGATACGCAGTATTTT
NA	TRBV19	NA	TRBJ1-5	CASSTLSSNQPQHF	TGTGCCAGTAGTACTCTATCTAGCAATCAGCCCCAGCATTTT
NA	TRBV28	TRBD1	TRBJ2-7	CASGGPTGGEYEQYF	TGTGCCAGCGGTGGCCCGACAGGGGGCGAATACGAGCAGTACTTC
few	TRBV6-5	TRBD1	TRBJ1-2	CATGTGFPLGYGYTF	TGTGCCACCGGGACAGGGTTCCCTCTAGGCTATGGCTACACCTTC
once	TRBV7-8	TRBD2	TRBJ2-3	CASSSVAGTQYF	TGTGCCAGCAGCTCTGTAGCGGGGACGCAGTATTTT
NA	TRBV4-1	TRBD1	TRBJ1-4	CASSQEDRVEKLFF	TGCGCCAGCAGCCAGGAGGACAGGGTAGAAAAACTGTTTTTT
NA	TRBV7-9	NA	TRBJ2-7	CASSWSSGEQYF	TGTGCCAGCAGCTGGTCTTCGGGCGAGCAGTACTTC
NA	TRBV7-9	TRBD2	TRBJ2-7	CASSLGEGWTYEQYF	TGTGCCAGCAGCTTAGGGGAGGGGTGGACCTACGAGCAGTACTTC
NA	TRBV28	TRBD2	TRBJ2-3	CASRLLAGGRDTQYF	TGTGCCAGCAGACTACTAGCGGGGGGGCGGGATACGCAGTATTTT
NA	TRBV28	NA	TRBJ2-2	CASSSSMLQVNTGELFF	TGTGCCAGCAGTTCCAGCATGTTACAGGTCAACACCGGGGAGCTGTTTTTT
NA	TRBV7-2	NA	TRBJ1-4	CASSQKGYNEKLFF	TGTGCCAGCAGCCAGAAGGGGTACAATGAAAAACTGTTTTTT
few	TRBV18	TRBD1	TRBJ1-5	CASSRRQGSDQPQHF	TGTGCCAGCTCTCGTCGACAGGGTAGCGATCAGCCCCAGCATTTT
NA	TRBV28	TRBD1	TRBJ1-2	CASSSPGGNYGYTF	TGTGCCAGCAGTTCCCCAGGGGGGAACTATGGCTACACCTTC
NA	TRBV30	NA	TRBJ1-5	CACPTEGNQPQHF	TGTGCCTGTCCAACGGAGGGCAATCAGCCCCAGCATTTT
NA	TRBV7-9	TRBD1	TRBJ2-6	CASSAPRQGAAGANVLTF	TGTGCCAGCAGCGCCCCACGCCAGGGGGCGGCTGGGGCCAACGTCCTGACTTTC
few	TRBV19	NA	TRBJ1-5	CASSRSSGAGVSHF	TGTGCCAGTAGTAGGTCGTCAGGTGCAGGGGTCTCGCATTTT
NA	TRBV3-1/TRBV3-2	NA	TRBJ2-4	CASSQDWGVAKNIQYF	TGTGCCAGCAGCCAAGACTGGGGGGTAGCCAAAAACATTCAGTACTTC
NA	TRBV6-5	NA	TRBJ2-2	CASSLQGWTGELFF	TGTGCCAGCAGTCTACAGGGTTGGACCGGGGAGCTGTTTTTT
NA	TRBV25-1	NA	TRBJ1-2	CASSDSQGPAYGYTF	TGTGCCAGCAGTGACTCCCAGGGGCCGGCTTATGGCTACACCTTC
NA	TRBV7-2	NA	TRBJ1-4	CASSLFPSTNEKLFF	TGTGCCAGCAGCTTATTTCCGTCAACTAATGAAAAACTGTTTTTT
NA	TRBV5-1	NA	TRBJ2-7	CASSYGTSYEQYF	TGCGCCAGCAGCTACGGGACAAGCTACGAGCAGTACTTC